This T cell receptor (beta chain) was observed in a study of T-cell memory formation after mild COVID-19. Study-wide background: For the most part, TCR clusters were specific to one donor.

From the 5' RACE reads, TCRdb called clonotypes with MiXCR, one entry per CDR3 protein. The sample contains roughly 620,000 distinct CDR3 sequences, roughly 18% of which appear only once. CDR1 SGHAT and CDR2 FQNNGV come from the germline V gene. V was cut by 2 bases and J by 2 bases, with 7 bases left in between. The CDR3 consists of 14 residues. The sample comprised PBMCs or a T cell subset sorted from them (not recorded which). This receptor was taken from an adult woman who had mild COVID-19 (a few samples of this study predate the infection). Cell type and time point are not known. V gene TRBV11-2 combines with J gene TRBJ2-1; no clear D gene. The CDR3 protein is CASSLLGTYNEQFF. The CDR3 nucleotides read TGTGCCAGCAGCTTACTTGGAACCTACAATGAGCAGTTCTTC.